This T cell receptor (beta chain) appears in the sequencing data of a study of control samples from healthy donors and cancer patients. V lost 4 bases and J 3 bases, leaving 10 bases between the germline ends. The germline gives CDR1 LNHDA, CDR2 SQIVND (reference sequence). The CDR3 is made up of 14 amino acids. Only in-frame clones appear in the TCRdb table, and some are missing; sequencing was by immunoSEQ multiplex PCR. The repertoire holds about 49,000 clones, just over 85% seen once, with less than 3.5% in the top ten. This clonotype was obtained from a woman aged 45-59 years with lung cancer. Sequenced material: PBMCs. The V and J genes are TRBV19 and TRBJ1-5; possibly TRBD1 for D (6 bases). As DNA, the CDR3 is TGTGCCAGTAGTACAGGGGACTTCAATCAGCCCCAGCATTTT. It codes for CASSTGDFNQPQHF.